Here is one T cell receptor beta chain with its context. Its antigen is currently unknown. Trimming at V came to 8 bases and at J to 6 bases, leaving 7 bases not matched to a gene. The CDR3 is made up of 13 amino acids. Looked up from germline, CDR1 is MGHDK and CDR2 is SYGVNS. This sample stems from a study of T cell repertoires in cytomegalovirus infection. The overall study: The public TCR beta signatures pointed to both CMV infection and matching HLA type. General study points: Adding up the frequency of public TCR beta families identified people who carried CMV plus the relevant HLA. Predominance within the ex vivo response was attributable to HLA-C-restricted CMV-specific TCR beta clonotypes.

TCRdb re-analysed the reads in MiXCR, keeping a single row per CDR3 protein. The sample yields more than 150,000 distinct CDR3 sequences, around 20% seen once. The specimen sequenced was PBMCs. The source of this sequence is a human donor in good health (CMV status not recorded). Some clones in this sample may be carry-over from other donors' samples. V is TRBV25-1 and J is TRBJ2-7, with 10 bases lining up with TRBD2. The DNA for the CDR3 is TGTGCCAGCGGGCTAGCGGGAGCTTTCGAGCAGTACTTC. Its translation is CASGLAGAFEQYF.